This T cell receptor beta chain was sequenced for a study of cytomegalovirus exposure and HLA in healthy donors. Study-wide background: An early release of data contained some 80 million unique TCRs, which came from HLA-typed donors.

About this clone itself: Its antigen is unknown. Within the sample, other DNA sequences also encode this same CDR3.

It was with 60 Vbeta and 13 Jbeta primers that the PCR ran. Sequencing used immunoSEQ multiplex PCR; TCRdb keeps in-frame clones, though not all of them. The sample holds about 140,000 clones; about three quarters are singletons and the top ten take under 4.5%. Germline V gene lookup returns CDR1 SGHKS and CDR2 YYEKEE (reference sequence). V gave up 0 bases and J gave up 1 base, with 8 bases separating them. This CDR3 contains 15 residues. Study-level points and caveats: A later examination showed that TCR association rates differed by HLA locus, with DRB1 most and HLA-C fewest.

This TCR came from a man younger than 30 in good health and CMV-seronegative. The sequenced sample consisted of PBMCs. This chain joins TRBV5-5 and TRBJ1-3; D remains ambiguous. The CDR3 nucleotides are TGTGCCAGCAGCTTGGTACCGGGTTCTGGAAACACCATATATTTT. It is translated as CASSLVPGSGNTIYF. The full variable domain, its missing parts supplied by reference TRBV5-5 and TRBJ1-3, is DAGVTQSPTHLIKTRGQQVTLRCSPISGHKSVSWYQQVLGQGPQFIFQYYEKEERGRGNFPDRFSARQFPNYSSELNVNALLLGDSALYLCASSLVPGSGNTIYFGEGSWLTVV.